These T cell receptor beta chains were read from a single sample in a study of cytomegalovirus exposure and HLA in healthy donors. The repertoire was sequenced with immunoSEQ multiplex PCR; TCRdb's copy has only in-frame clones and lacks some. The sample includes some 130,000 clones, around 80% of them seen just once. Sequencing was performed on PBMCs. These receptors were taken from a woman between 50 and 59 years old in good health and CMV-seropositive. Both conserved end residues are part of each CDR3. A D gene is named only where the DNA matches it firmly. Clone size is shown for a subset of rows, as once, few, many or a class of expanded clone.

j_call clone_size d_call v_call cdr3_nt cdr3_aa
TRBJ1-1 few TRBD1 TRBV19 TGTGCCAGCAGGGACCGGGACAGGGACGTGAACACTGAAGCTTTCTTT CASRDRDRDVNTEAFF
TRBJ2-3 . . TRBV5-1 TGCGCCAGCAGCCCGCCGATCCGGGACTTTTCTTTCACAGATACGCAGTATTTT CASSPPIRDFSFTDTQYF
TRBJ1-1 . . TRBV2 TGTGCCAGCAGTGAAGAGGGGAGGGGTGCCACTGAAGCTTTCTTT CASSEEGRGATEAFF
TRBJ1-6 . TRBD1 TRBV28 TGTGCCAGCAGTCCCCAGGGGGCTAATTCACCCCTCCACTTT CASSPQGANSPLHF
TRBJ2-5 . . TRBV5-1 TGCGCCAGCAGCTTGCGGGGATTCCAAGAGACCCAGTACTTC CASSLRGFQETQYF
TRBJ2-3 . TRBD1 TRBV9 TGTGCCAGCAGCGTAGGGGACAGGGACGCAGATACGCAGTATTTT CASSVGDRDADTQYF
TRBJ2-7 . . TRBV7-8 TGTGCCAGCAGCTTAAGCGGGCAGCTTAGGAACGAGCAGTACTTC CASSLSGQLRNEQYF
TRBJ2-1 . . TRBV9 TGTGCCAGCAGCGTAGTACGGGACTCGGGCAATGAGCAGTTCTTC CASSVVRDSGNEQFF
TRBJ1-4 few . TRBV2 TGTGCCAGCAGTGAAGCGGAGAACGTCGGATTTTTT CASSEAENVGFF
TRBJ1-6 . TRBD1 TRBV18 TGTGCCAGCTCGTACGACGGGACAGGGGGGTATTCACCCCTCCACTTT CASSYDGTGGYSPLHF
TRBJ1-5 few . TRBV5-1 TGCGCCAGCTCCCTCGATCCGGGTCAGCCCCAGCATTTT CASSLDPGQPQHF
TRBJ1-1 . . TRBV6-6 TGTGCCAGCAGTTACTACCCGAGGAACACTGAAGCTTTCTTT CASSYYPRNTEAFF
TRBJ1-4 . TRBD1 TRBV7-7 TGTGCTAGCAGCTTAGCCAGGGGGCCAGGGGAAAAACTGTTTTTT CASSLARGPGEKLFF
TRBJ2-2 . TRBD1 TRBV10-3 TGTGCCGTTACAGGGGCCGGGGAGCTGTTTTTT CAVTGAGELFF
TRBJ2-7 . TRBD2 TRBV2 TGTGCCAGCAGTGGAGGGGGGACTAGCGGGGGGATTCTCTCCTACGAGCAGTACTTC CASSGGGTSGGILSYEQYF
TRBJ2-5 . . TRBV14 TGTGCCAGCAGCCCTTTAGCGGAAAAAGAGACCCAGTACTTC CASSPLAEKETQYF
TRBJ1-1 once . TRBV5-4 TGTGCCAGCAGCAGGGAGGAGTGGGAGGGAACTGAAGCTTTCTTT CASSREEWEGTEAFF
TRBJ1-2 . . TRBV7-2 TGTGCCAGCAGCTTAATCCCCGGGGGGAACTATGGCTACACCTTC CASSLIPGGNYGYTF
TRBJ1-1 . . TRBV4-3 TGCGCCAGCAGCCAAAATCGTGGCGGGGGAACTGAAGCTTTCTTT CASSQNRGGGTEAFF
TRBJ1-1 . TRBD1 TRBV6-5 TGTGCCAGCAGCTGGACAGGGTCCACTGAAGCTTTCTTT CASSWTGSTEAFF
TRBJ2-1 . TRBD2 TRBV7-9 TGTGCCAGCAGCTTCTCGTCTAGCGGGTACAATGAGCAGTTCTTC CASSFSSSGYNEQFF
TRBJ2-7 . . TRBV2 TGTGCCAGCAGTGGACAGGACATAAGCTCCTACGAGCAGTACTTC CASSGQDISSYEQYF
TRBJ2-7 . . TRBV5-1 TGCGCCAGCAGCTGGGCGGGACAGAGAACCTACGAGCAGTACTTC CASSWAGQRTYEQYF
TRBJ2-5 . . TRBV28 TGTGCCAGCAGTTTAGGGGGCGCGGGTCAAGAGACCCAGTACTTC CASSLGGAGQETQYF
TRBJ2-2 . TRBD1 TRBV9 TGTGCCAGCAGCGCAGCGGACAGGGGTTTCGGCGGGGAGCTGTTTTTT CASSAADRGFGGELFF
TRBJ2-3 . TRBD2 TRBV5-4 TGTGCCAGCAGCTCCCGACTAGCGGGGGGAGGCACAGATACGCAGTATTTT CASSSRLAGGGTDTQYF
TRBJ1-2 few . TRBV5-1 TGCGCCAGCAGCCCCCAAGGGGCCTTAGCTAACTATGGCTACACCTTC CASSPQGALANYGYTF
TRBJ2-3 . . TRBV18 TGTGCCAGCTCACCAACGCTAGGGACTAGCACAGATACGCAGTATTTT CASSPTLGTSTDTQYF
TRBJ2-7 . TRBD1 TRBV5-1 TGCGCCAGCAGCTCCGCGACAGGGGGCTACTACGAGCAGTACTTC CASSSATGGYYEQYF
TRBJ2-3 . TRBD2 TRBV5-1 TGCGCCAGCAGCTCTGGACTAGCGGGGGGTGCAGATACGCAGTATTTT CASSSGLAGGADTQYF
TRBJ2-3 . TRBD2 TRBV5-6 TGTGCCAGCAGCTTAGGAAGACTAGCGGTCACAGATACGCAGTATTTT CASSLGRLAVTDTQYF
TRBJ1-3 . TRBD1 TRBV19 TGTGCCAGTAGTATTTGGGACAGCCGCTCTGGAAACACCATATATTTT CASSIWDSRSGNTIYF
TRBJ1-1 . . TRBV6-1 TGTGCCAGCAAAGTTCAGTCCCGGGGGGCTGAAGCTTTCTTT CASKVQSRGAEAFF
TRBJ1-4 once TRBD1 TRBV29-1 TGCAGCGTTGGTACAGGGGGTCACGCTAATGAAAAACTGTTTTTT CSVGTGGHANEKLFF
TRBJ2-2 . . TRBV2 TGTGCCAGCATGCGAGGCGGGCTCGGCACCGGGGAGCTGTTTTTT CASMRGGLGTGELFF
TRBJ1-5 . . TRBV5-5 TGTGCCAGCAGCTTGGAAGTAAGCACGGTCTATTCCCAGCATTTT CASSLEVSTVYSQHF
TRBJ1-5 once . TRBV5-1 TGCGCCAGCAGCCCCACAGGGTTTCACAATCAGCCCCAGCATTTT CASSPTGFHNQPQHF
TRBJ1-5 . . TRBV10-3 TGTGCCATCAGCGGAGTAGGCAGGGCTTGGAATAGCAATCAGCCCCAGCATTTT CAISGVGRAWNSNQPQHF
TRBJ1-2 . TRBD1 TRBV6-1 TGTGCCAGCAGTGGACAGGGGCCTTCCTCCAACTATGGCTACACCTTC CASSGQGPSSNYGYTF